This is a list of T cell receptor beta chains from one sample in a study of OX40 agonist ivuxolimab in advanced cancers. The protocol was immunoSEQ multiplex PCR, while the TCRdb copy is restricted to in-frame clones and leaves out a portion. The table lists some 57,000 clones, 70% to 90% of them singletons. The source was CD4+ or CD8+ T cells sorted from blood, collected in a trial of the OX40 agonist ivuxolimab. The receptor set was obtained from an adult with an advanced solid tumor such as melanoma, head and neck, liver or kidney cancer. Both conserved end residues are part of each CDR3. The D gene is left open where the match is weak. Not every row has a clone size; where given, it reads once, few, many or a size class.

TRBJ2-6,NA,NA,TRBV28,CASSFTSGANVLTF,TGTGCCAGCAGTTTTACCTCTGGGGCCAACGTCCTGACTTTC
TRBJ1-5,once,TRBD1,TRBV4-1,CASSQAQGDNQPQHF,TGCGCCAGCAGCCAAGCGCAGGGGGACAATCAGCCCCAGCATTTT
TRBJ2-2,NA,NA,TRBV19,CASSIDPTVGTGELFF,TGTGCCAGTAGTATCGACCCAACAGTTGGAACCGGGGAGCTGTTTTTT
TRBJ1-1,NA,NA,TRBV19,CASSPRTENTEAFF,TGTGCCAGTAGTCCCCGGACAGAAAACACTGAAGCTTTCTTT
TRBJ2-1,NA,TRBD2,TRBV28,CASSPPRSGTVEQFF,TGTGCCAGCAGTCCACCCCGGAGCGGGACGGTTGAGCAGTTCTTC
TRBJ1-2,few,TRBD1,TRBV19,CASTLDRGNYGYTF,TGTGCCAGTACCCTGGACAGGGGTAACTATGGCTACACCTTC
TRBJ2-7,NA,TRBD2,TRBV7-9,CASSLGAGRSYEQYF,TGTGCCAGCAGCTTAGGGGCCGGGAGGTCCTACGAGCAGTACTTC
TRBJ1-5,NA,NA,TRBV6-5,CASRGQIGQPQHF,TGTGCCAGCAGGGGGCAGATAGGTCAGCCCCAGCATTTT
TRBJ2-3,NA,NA,TRBV7-2,CASTLYLDTQYF,TGTGCCAGCACCTTATACCTTGATACGCAGTATTTT
TRBJ2-3,NA,NA,TRBV28,CASSSSFLWEADTQYF,TGTGCCAGCAGTTCGTCGTTCCTTTGGGAGGCAGATACGCAGTATTTT
TRBJ1-1,NA,NA,TRBV5-1,CASSLAREAGANTEAFF,TGCGCCAGCAGCTTGGCCAGGGAGGCAGGGGCGAACACTGAAGCTTTCTTT
TRBJ1-4,NA,TRBD1,TRBV7-2,CASSRDRGQGKLFF,TGTGCCAGCAGCCGGGACAGGGGGCAGGGAAAACTGTTTTTT
TRBJ2-5,NA,TRBD2,TRBV18,CASSRTSAETQYF,TGTGCCAGCTCACGAACTAGCGCCGAGACCCAGTACTTC
TRBJ2-7,NA,TRBD1,TRBV2,CASSPGQATYEQYF,TGTGCCAGCAGCCCCGGACAGGCGACCTACGAGCAGTACTTC
TRBJ2-2,NA,NA,TRBV29-1,CSVGGTGELFF,TGCAGCGTTGGGGGGACCGGGGAGCTGTTTTTT
TRBJ2-7,few,TRBD2,TRBV7-2,CASSFQRGTYEQYF,TGTGCCAGCAGCTTCCAGCGGGGGACCTACGAGCAGTACTTC
TRBJ2-3,NA,TRBD2,TRBV5-1,CASSLSLAGATDTQYF,TGCGCCAGCAGCTTGTCGCTAGCGGGAGCCACAGATACGCAGTATTTT
TRBJ2-3,NA,TRBD2,TRBV10-3,CAISVGATSGRADTQYF,TGTGCCATCAGTGTCGGGGCGACTAGCGGGAGAGCAGATACGCAGTATTTT
TRBJ2-2,NA,NA,TRBV7-9,CASSFKGTGELFF,TGTGCCAGCAGCTTCAAGGGGACCGGGGAGCTGTTTTTT
TRBJ2-1,NA,NA,TRBV13,CASSQGPGRYNEQFF,TGTGCCAGCAGCCAGGGACCCGGAAGGTACAATGAGCAGTTCTTC
TRBJ2-2,NA,TRBD1,TRBV2,CASRPTGGRSGELFF,TGTGCCAGCAGACCTACAGGGGGAAGGTCCGGGGAGCTGTTTTTT